This T cell receptor beta chain is drawn from a study of T cells and Merkel cell carcinoma outcomes. V shed 5 bases, J shed 1 base, and the junction held 7 bases outside the gene matches. This CDR3 has 15 residues. Per the germline V gene, CDR1 is MNHEY and CDR2 is SVGAGI. The table came from immunoSEQ multiplex PCR; TCRdb's copy has only in-frame clones and leaves some out. The sample lists 6,000 or so clones, about 77% occurring once. General observations from the study: In Merkel cell carcinoma, repertoire and T-cell density reportedly predicted outcomes.

A note on this clone: Its antigen is not known.

Sequenced input: tumor tissue from Merkel cell carcinoma. V usage is TRBV6-5 and J usage is TRBJ1-1; 7 bases match TRBD1. The receptor comes from a human donor with Merkel cell carcinoma. Some clones in this sample may be carry-over from other donors' samples. Here the CDR3 reads CASSRLAGGNTEAFF. The CDR3 nucleotides are TGTGCCAGCAGTCGACTTGCAGGGGGGAACACTGAAGCTTTCTTT.